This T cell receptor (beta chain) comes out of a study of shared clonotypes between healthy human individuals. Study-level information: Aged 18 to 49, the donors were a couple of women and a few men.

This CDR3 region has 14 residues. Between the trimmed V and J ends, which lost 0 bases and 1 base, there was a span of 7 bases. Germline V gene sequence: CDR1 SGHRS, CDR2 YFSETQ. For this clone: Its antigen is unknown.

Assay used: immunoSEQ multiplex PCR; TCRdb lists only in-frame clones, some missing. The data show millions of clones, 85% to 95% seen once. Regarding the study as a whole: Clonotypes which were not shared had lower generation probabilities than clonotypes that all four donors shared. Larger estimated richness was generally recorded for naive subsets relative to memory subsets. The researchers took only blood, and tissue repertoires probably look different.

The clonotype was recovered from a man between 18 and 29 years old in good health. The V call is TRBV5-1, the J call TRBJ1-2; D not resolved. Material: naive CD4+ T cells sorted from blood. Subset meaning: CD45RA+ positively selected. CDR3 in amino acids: CASSLGGLNYGYTF. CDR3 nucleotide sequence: TGCGCCAGCAGCTTGGGCGGACTTAACTATGGCTACACCTTC.